The 21 T cell receptor beta chains below were found in one sample sequenced in a study of T-cell memory formation after mild COVID-19 (dated by TCRdb to the early 2020s). The library was generated by 5' RACE. Data came from an Illumina NovaSeq 6000. TCRdb's own reprocessing of the public reads used fastp at Q25 and MiXCR and kept productive beta chains. CDR3 protein duplicates are merged, each entry listing the most common genes and DNA. Within this sample are 270,000 or so distinct CDR3 sequences, with 18% of them counted one time only. Clones ranked in the top ten supply about 23% of the sample. Sample: PBMCs or a T cell subset sorted from them (not recorded which). These receptors were collected from a young man who had mild COVID-19 (a few samples of this study predate the infection). The sample titles of this study are shuffled in the database, so cell type and time point are left out; the donor was told from shared clones.

The chain carries TRBV7-9 and TRBJ1-5; D is uncertain. The V and J ends lost 6 bases and 11 bases respectively, with 14 bases between them. In germline, CDR1 is SEHNR, CDR2 FQNEAQ (reference sequence). The CDR3 length is 12 residues. In DNA form, the CDR3 reads TGTGCCAGCAGTTCAGGCGTGGTGGCCCAGCATTTT. Translation gives CASSSGVVAQHF.

V and J are TRBV3-1 and TRBJ2-7, with 7 bases lining up with TRBD1. The CDR3 loop spans 17 amino acids. The germline V gene encodes CDR1 LGHDT and CDR2 YNNKEL (reference sequence). The junction had 13 bases not matched to a gene; V was cut back by 4 bases and J by 1 base. CDR3 amino acids: CASSLSPDRDPSYEQYF. The CDR3 DNA is TGTGCCAGCAGCCTTTCCCCCGACAGGGATCCATCCTACGAGCAGTACTTC.

The chain links TRBV28 to TRBJ2-7, with unresolved D. The V end was cut by 1 base, the J end by 1 base, with 8 bases between. The germline gives CDR1 MDHEN, CDR2 SYDVKM. The CDR3 totals 14 residues. CDR3 in amino acids: CASSLFPSSYEQYF. DNA of the CDR3: TGTGCCAGCAGTTTATTTCCCAGTTCCTACGAGCAGTACTTC.

This clonotype was found many times. This chain joins TRBV10-3 and TRBJ2-2; D unclear. The V end lost 5 bases, the J end lost 4 bases, and 2 bases lay between the germline ends. The CDR3 length is 11 residues. Germline CDR1 and CDR2: ENHRY and SYGVKD. The chain's CDR3 is CAISFTGELFF. CDR3 DNA: TGTGCCATCAGTTTCACCGGGGAGCTGTTTTTT.

A few counts support this clonotype. This chain links TRBV13 with TRBJ2-3; D may be TRBD2 (5 bases). Trimming pared 5 bases from V and 3 bases from J, leaving 9 bases between. The CDR3 covers 13 residues. CDR1 is PRHDT, CDR2 FYEKMQ, per germline (reference sequence). The CDR3 reads CASSVRGTDTQYF. CDR3 coding DNA: TGTGCCAGCAGCGTTCGGGGAACAGATACGCAGTATTTT. Combining the CDR3 with reference TRBV13 and TRBJ2-3 gives the whole variable domain AAGVIQSPRHLIKEKRETATLKCYPIPRHDTVYWYQQGPGQDPQFLISFYEKMQSDKGSIPDRFSAQQFSDYHSELNMSSLELGDSALYFCASSVRGTDTQYFGPGTRLTVL.

This rearrangement joins TRBV20-1 to TRBJ2-7; D is possibly TRBD1 (6 bases). Trimming shortened V by 5 bases and J by 2 bases, and 16 bases separated the two germline ends. Germline V lookup: CDR1 DFQATT, CDR2 SNEGSKA (reference sequence). The CDR3 is 14 residues long. DNA of the CDR3: TGCAGTGCTGTGGACAGTTATATACCCTACGAGCAGTACTTC. Translation: CSAVDSYIPYEQYF.

This clonotype was observed many times. The chain recombines TRBV25-1 with TRBJ2-1; D possibly matches TRBD1 or TRBD2 (5 bases each). Germline CDR1 and CDR2: MGHDK and SYGVNS. The V and J ends lost 4 bases and 8 bases respectively, with 6 bases between them. The CDR3 runs to 11 residues. CDR3 DNA sequence: TGTGCCAGCAGTGGAGGGGATGAGCAGTTCTTC. This sequence encodes CASSGGDEQFF.

This chain joins TRBV7-3 and TRBJ2-3; TRBD2 might be the D (6 bases). Germline CDR1 reads SGHTA; CDR2 reads FQGTGA. The CDR3 runs to 14 residues. The V and J ends lost 5 bases and 5 bases respectively, with 14 bases between them. Here the CDR3 DNA reads TGTGCCAGCAGCAACGGGGGTTACCAAGATACGCAGTATTTT. It translates to CASSNGGYQDTQYF.

This clonotype has only a few counts. The CDR3 reads CASSLWSSGDNEQFF. The CDR3 DNA reads TGTGCCAGCAGCTTATGGTCTAGCGGGGACAATGAGCAGTTCTTC. This rearrangement joins TRBV7-2 to TRBJ2-1; TRBD2 matches at 9 bases. V lost 2 bases to trimming and J lost 5 bases; unmatched junction nucleotides: 4. The CDR3 consists of 15 residues. Per germline, CDR1 SGHTA and CDR2 FQGNSA.

The rearrangement links TRBV7-2 to TRBJ1-6; D unresolved. This CDR3 comprises 15 residues. V shed 1 base and J shed 9 bases, with 13 bases lying between them. Germline assignment: CDR1 SGHTA and CDR2 FQGNSA. The CDR3 region is CASSLGRAVRSPLHF. CDR3 in DNA: TGTGCCAGCAGCTTAGGCCGTGCAGTACGTTCACCCCTCCACTTT.

The chain links TRBV12-3 or TRBV12-4 to TRBJ2-2; tentative D call: TRBD2 (5 bases). Trimming pared 8 bases from V and 5 bases from J, leaving 9 bases between. CDR3 size: 12 residues. The CDR3 bases are TGTGCCAGCGAACGGGATACCGGGGAGCTGTTTTTT. It specifies CASERDTGELFF.

This clonotype has only a few counts. J is TRBJ2-7 and V is TRBV18, with D perhaps TRBD1 (5 bases). Trimming shortened V by 10 bases and J by 2 bases, and 15 bases separated the two germline ends. Germline V gene lookup returns CDR1 KGHSH and CDR2 LQKENI. This CDR3 is 13 amino acids long. The CDR3 is CATTNGQTYEQYF. CDR3 in DNA: TGTGCCACCACCAATGGACAAACCTACGAGCAGTACTTC.

The table lists this clonotype with a few counts. The chain couples TRBV12-3 or TRBV12-4 to TRBJ2-1, with D maybe TRBD2 (6 bases). Trimming cost V 1 base and J 3 bases, with 10 bases left between them. This CDR3 contains 15 residues. The CDR3: CASSLVGGNYNEQFF. CDR3 DNA: TGTGCCAGCAGTTTAGTGGGGGGTAACTACAATGAGCAGTTCTTC.

The J gene is TRBJ2-7, the V gene TRBV12-3 or TRBV12-4, with a weak D call TRBD2 (5 bases). The CDR3 has 13 residues. The germline V and J ends were trimmed by 7 bases and 7 bases, with 17 bases remaining between them. CDR3 sequence reads: CASTEQESGEQYF. The CDR3 DNA follows: TGTGCCAGCACGGAGCAGGAATCGGGAGAGCAGTACTTC.

This clonotype appeared a few times. V and J are TRBV6-5 and TRBJ2-3; D is tentatively TRBD1 or TRBD2 (5 bases each). The CDR3 contains 16 residues. Between the trimmed V and J ends, which lost 4 bases and 5 bases, there was a span of 19 bases. In germline, CDR1 is MNHEY, CDR2 SVGAGI. The CDR3 reads CASSWIGTDRGDTQYF. In nucleotides, the CDR3 is TGTGCCAGCAGTTGGATAGGGACGGACCGGGGAGATACGCAGTATTTT.

This clonotype was seen a handful of times. The CDR3 is CASGARDRELHNEQFF. The CDR3 nucleotides are TGTGCCAGCGGCGCGCGGGACAGGGAATTACACAATGAGCAGTTCTTC. This chain joins TRBV12-3 or TRBV12-4 and TRBJ2-1, with 9 bases fitting TRBD1. V gave up 8 bases and J gave up 5 bases; unmatched junction bases: 13. The CDR3 is 16 residues long.

This clonotype was found a few times. The V and J genes are TRBV10-3 and TRBJ2-1, with D perhaps TRBD1 (6 bases). V shed 4 bases and J shed 1 base, with 11 bases lying between them. Germline assignment: CDR1 ENHRY and CDR2 SYGVKD. There are 15 residues in the CDR3. The CDR3 reads CAISGGHQSYNEQFF. The CDR3, as DNA: TGTGCCATCAGTGGGGGGCACCAATCCTACAATGAGCAGTTCTTC.

This clonotype was seen a handful of times. The V and J genes are TRBV4-3 and TRBJ1-3; D not certain. V gave up 6 bases and J gave up 2 bases, with 14 bases separating them. The CDR3 contains 15 residues. Germline lookup yields CDR1 LGHNA and CDR2 YSLEER. This CDR3 reads CASSPGWGAGNTIYF. CDR3 in DNA: TGCGCCAGCAGTCCTGGCTGGGGTGCTGGAAACACCATATATTTT.

In its sample, this clonotype was seen a few times. The chain links TRBV9 to TRBJ2-3; 8 positions agree with TRBD1. J gave up 2 bases and V 2 bases, and 7 bases lay outside the gene matches. The CDR3 runs 16 residues. From germline, CDR1 is SGDLS and CDR2 YYNGEE. This chain's CDR3 is CASSVGQALLTDTQYF. CDR3 DNA: TGTGCCAGCAGCGTGGGACAGGCCTTGCTCACAGATACGCAGTATTTT.

The rearrangement links TRBV6-5 to TRBJ1-2; a weak D match, TRBD1 (5 bases). This CDR3 region has 14 residues. Trimming took 6 bases from V and 7 from J, leaving 18 bases between them. Germline V CDR1 and CDR2: MNHEY, SVGAGI. DNA of the CDR3: TGTGCCAGCAGACCCCCCGGGGGGAGTGGTGGCTACACCTTC. Translated, it gives CASRPPGGSGGYTF.

The J gene is TRBJ2-1, the V gene TRBV11-1; D unclear. Deletions cut 8 bases from V and 0 bases from J, with 11 bases between. The CDR3 totals 14 residues. In germline, CDR1 is SGHAT, CDR2 FQDESV (reference sequence). CDR3 in amino acids: CASRPIDSYNEQFF. As DNA, the CDR3 is TGTGCCAGCCGACCCATCGACTCCTACAATGAGCAGTTCTTC.